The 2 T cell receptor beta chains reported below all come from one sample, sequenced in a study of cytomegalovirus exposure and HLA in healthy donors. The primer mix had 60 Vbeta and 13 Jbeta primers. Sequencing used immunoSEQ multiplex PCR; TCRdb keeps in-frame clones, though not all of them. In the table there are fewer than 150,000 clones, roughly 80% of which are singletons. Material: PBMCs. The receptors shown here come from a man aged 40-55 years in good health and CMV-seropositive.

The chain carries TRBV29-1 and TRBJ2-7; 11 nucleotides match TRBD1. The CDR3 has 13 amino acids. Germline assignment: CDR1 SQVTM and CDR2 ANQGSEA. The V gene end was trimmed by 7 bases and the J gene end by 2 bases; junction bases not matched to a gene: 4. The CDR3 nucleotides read TGCAGCGCCCCGGGACAGGGGGCCTACGAGCAGTACTTC. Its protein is CSAPGQGAYEQYF.

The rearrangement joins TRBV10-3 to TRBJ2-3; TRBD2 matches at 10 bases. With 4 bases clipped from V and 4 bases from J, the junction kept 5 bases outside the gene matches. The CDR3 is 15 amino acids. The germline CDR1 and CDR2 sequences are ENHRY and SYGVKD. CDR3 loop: CAISVGSGRADTQYF. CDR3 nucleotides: TGTGCCATCAGTGTCGGGAGCGGGAGGGCAGATACGCAGTATTTT.